This T cell receptor (beta chain) was sequenced for a study of OX40 agonist ivuxolimab in advanced cancers. Study details: The dose-escalation cohort had hepatocellular carcinoma, melanoma, renal cell or head and neck cancer. General study points: At 0.1 to 3.0 mg/kg and by week 6, CD4+ and CD8+ T cells in the blood had expanded clonally. Partial responders at 0.1-3.0 mg/kg showed near-lowest clonal expansion.

Researchers took blood at baseline, on cycle 4 day 1, and on cycle 7 day 1. Comment on this clone: Antigen: not known.

This table comes from immunoSEQ multiplex PCR, and its TCRdb copy is limited to in-frame clones, with some not included. Found here are around 93,000 clones, roughly 89% of them singletons; the top ten hold around 1.6%. V was clipped by 10 bases and J by 3 bases; unmatched bases: 3. The CDR3 spans 12 residues. Germline lookup yields CDR1 SSHAT and CDR2 FNYEAQ (reference sequence). Source: CD4+ or CD8+ T cells sorted from blood, taken in a trial of the OX40 agonist ivuxolimab. This TCR was recovered from an adult with an advanced solid tumor such as melanoma, head and neck, liver or kidney cancer. V gene TRBV7-7 combines with J gene TRBJ2-7, with 10 bases aligning to TRBD2. Here the CDR3 reads CAMLAGVYEQYF. The CDR3 bases are TGTGCCATGCTAGCGGGAGTCTACGAGCAGTACTTC.